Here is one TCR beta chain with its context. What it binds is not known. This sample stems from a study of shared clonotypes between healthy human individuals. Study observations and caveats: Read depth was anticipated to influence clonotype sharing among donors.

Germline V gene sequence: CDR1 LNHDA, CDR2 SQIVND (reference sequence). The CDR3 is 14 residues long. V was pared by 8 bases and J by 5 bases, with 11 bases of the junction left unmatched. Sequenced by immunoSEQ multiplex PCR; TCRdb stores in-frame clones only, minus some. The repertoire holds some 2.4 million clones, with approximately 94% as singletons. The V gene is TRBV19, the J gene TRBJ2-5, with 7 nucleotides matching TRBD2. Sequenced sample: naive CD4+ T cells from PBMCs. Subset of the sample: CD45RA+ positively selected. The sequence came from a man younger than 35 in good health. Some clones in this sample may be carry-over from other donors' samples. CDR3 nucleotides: TGTGCCAGTGGGGGGAGGGCGCGGTGGGAGACCCAGTACTTC. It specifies CASGGRARWETQYF.